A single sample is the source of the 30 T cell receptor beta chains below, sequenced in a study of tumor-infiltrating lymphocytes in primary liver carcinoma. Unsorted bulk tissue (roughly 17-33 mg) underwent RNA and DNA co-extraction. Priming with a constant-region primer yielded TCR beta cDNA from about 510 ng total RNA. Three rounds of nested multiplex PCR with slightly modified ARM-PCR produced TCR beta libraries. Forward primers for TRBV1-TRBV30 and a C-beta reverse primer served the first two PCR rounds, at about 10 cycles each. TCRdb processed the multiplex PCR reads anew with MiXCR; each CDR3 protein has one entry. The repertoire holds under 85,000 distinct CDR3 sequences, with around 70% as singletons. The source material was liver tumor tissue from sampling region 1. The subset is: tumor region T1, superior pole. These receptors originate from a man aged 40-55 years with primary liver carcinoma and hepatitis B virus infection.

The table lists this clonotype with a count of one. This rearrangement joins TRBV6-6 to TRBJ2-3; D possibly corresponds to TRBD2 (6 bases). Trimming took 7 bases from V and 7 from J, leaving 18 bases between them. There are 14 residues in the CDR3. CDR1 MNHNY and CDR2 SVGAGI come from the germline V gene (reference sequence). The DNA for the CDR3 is TGTGCCAGCACCGGATACCCGGGAGACCATACGCAGTATTTT. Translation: CASTGYPGDHTQYF.

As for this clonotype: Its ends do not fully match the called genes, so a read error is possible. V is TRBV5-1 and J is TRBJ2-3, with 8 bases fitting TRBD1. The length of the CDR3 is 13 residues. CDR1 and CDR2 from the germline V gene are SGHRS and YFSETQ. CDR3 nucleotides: TGCGCCAGTCGACAGGGGCCTGGAGATACGCAGTGTTTT. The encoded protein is CASRQGPGDTQCF.

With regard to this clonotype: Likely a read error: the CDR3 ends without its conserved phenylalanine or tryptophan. CDR3 sequence: CAISDEGRETQYS. The CDR3, as DNA: TGTGCTATCAGTGACGAGGGGCGGGAGACCCAGTACTCC. The rearrangement links TRBV10-3 to TRBJ2-5; D is perhaps TRBD1 or TRBD2 (5 bases each). CDR1 ENHRY and CDR2 SYGVKD come from the germline V gene. The CDR3 loop spans 13 amino acids.

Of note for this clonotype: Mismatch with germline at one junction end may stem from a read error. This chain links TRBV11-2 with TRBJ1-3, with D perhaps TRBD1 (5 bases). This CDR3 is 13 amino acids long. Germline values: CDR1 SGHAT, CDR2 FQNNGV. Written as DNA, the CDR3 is TGTGCATTAGCCCAGGGAGCTGGAAACACTATATATTTT. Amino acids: CALAQGAGNTIYF.

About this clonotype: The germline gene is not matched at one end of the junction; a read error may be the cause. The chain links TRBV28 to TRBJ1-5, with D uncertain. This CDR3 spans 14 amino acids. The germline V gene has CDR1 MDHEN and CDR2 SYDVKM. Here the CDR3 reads CAGSAEGMSQPQHF. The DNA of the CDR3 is TGTGCCGGCAGCGCAGAGGGCATGAGTCAGCCCCAGCATTTT.

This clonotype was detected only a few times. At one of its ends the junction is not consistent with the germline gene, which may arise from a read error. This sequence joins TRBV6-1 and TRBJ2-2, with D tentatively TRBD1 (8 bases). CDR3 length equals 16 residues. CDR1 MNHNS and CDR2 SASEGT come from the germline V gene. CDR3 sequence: CTSSTYRGRDTGELFF. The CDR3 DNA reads TGTACCAGCAGTACCTACAGGGGGAGGGATACCGGGGAGCTGTTTTTT.

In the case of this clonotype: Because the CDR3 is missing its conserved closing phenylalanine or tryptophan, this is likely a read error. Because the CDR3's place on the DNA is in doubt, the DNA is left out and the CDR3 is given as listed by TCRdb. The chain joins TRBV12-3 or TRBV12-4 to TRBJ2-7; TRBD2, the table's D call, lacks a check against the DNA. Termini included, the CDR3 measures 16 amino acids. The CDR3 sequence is CASSLLVGGPPYEEYY.

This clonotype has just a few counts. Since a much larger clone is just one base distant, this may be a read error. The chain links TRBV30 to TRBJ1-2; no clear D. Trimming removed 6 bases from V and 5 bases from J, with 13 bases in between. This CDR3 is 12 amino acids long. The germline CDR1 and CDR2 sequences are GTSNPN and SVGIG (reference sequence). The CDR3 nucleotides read TGTGCCTGTAACCGGAAGACGTATGGCTACACCTTC. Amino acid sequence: CACNRKTYGYTF. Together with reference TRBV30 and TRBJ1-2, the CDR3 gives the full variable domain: SQTIHQWPATLVQPVGSPLSLECTVEGTSNPNLYWYRQAAGRGLQLLFYSVGIGQISSEVPQNLSASRPQDRQFILSSKKLLLSDSGFYLCACNRKTYGYTFGSGTRLTVV.

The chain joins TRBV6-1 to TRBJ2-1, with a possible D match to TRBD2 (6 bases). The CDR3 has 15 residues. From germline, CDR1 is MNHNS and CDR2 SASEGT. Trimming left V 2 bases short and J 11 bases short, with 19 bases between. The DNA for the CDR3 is TGTGCCAGCAGTGAAACGGAGGGGACTCTTAATAAGCAGTTCTTC. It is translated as CASSETEGTLNKQFF.

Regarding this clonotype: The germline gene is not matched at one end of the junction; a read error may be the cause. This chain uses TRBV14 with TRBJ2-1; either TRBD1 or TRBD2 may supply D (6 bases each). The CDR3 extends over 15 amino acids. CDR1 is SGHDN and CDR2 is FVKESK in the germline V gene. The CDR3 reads CAGSQGWVGGQEQFF. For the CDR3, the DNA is TGTGCCGGCAGCCAAGGATGGGTGGGAGGACAGGAGCAGTTCTTC.

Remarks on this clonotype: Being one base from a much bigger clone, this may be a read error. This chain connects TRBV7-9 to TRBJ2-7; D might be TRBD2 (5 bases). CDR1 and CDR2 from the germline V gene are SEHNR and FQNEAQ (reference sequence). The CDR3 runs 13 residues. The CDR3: CTSSSLGEYEQYF. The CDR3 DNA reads TGTACCAGCAGCTCCCTCGGGGAATACGAGCAGTACTTC. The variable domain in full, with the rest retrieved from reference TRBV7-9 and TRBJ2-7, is DTGVSQNPRHKITKRGQNVTFRCDPISEHNRLYWYRQTLGQGPEFLTYFQNEAQLEKSRLLSDRFSAERPKGSFSTLEIQRTEQGDSAMYLCTSSSLGEYEQYFGPGTRLTVT.

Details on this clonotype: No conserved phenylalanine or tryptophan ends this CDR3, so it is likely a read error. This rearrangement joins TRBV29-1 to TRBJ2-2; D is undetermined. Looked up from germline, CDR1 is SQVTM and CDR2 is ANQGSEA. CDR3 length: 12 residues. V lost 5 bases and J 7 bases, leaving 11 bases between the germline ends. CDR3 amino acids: CSVNQGLGELFL. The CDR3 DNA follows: TGCAGCGTTAACCAAGGGCTCGGGGAGCTGTTTCTT.

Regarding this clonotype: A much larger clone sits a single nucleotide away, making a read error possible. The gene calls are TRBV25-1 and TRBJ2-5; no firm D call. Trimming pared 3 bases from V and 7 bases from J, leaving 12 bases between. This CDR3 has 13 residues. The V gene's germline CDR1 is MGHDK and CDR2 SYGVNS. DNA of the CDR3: TGTGCCAGCAGTGATTACGGCTCGGGGACCCAGTACTTC. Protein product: CASSDYGSGTQYF. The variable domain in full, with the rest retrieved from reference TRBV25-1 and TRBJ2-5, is EADIYQTPRYLVIGTGKKITLECSQTMGHDKMYWYQQDPGMELHLIHYSYGVNSTEKGDLSSESTVSRIRTEHFPLTLESARPSHTSQYLCASSDYGSGTQYFGPGTRLLVL.

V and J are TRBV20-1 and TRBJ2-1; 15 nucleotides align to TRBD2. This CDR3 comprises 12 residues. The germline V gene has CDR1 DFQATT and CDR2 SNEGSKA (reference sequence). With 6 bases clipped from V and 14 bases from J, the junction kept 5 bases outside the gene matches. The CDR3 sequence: CSAGTSGRSEFF. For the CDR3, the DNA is TGCAGTGCAGGGACTAGCGGGAGGAGTGAGTTCTTC.

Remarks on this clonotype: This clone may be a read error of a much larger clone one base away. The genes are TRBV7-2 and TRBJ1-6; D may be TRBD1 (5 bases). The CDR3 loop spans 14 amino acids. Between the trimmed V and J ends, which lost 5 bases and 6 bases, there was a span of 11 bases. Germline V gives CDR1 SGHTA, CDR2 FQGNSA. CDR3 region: CASSPRQTNSPLHF. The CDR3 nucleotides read TGTGCCAGCAGCCCGAGACAGACTAATTCACCCCTCCACTTT.

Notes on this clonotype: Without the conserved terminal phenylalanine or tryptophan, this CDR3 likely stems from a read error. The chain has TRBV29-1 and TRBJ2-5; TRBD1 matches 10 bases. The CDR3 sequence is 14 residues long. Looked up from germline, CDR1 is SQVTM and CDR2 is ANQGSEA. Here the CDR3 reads CSIEWGQGQETQYL. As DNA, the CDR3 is TGCAGCATTGAATGGGGACAGGGGCAAGAGACCCAGTACCTC.

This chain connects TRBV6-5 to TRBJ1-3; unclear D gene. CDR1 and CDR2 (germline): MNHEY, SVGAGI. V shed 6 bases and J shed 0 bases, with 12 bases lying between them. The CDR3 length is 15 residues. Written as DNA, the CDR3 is TGTGCCAGCAGAAACGACCGTTGCTCTGGAAACACCATATATTTT. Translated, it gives CASRNDRCSGNTIYF.

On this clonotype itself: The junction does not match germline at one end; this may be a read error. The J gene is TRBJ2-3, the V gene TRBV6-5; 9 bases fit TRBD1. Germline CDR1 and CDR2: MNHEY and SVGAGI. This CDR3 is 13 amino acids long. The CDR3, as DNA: TGTGCCAACAGGAAAACAGGGGGCGCGACGCAATATTTT. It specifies CANRKTGGATQYF.

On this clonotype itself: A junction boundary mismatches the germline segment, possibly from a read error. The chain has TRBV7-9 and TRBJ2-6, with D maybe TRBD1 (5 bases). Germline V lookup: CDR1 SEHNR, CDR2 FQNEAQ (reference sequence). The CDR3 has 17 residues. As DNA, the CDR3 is TGTGCCAGCAGCTTAGATAGTTCTAGTTCTGGGGCCAACGTCCCGACTTTC. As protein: CASSLDSSSSGANVPTF.

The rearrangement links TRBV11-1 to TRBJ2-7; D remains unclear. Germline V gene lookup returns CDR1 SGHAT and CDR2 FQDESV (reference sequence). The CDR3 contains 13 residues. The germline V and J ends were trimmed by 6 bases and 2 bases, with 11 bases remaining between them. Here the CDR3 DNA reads TGTGCCAGCAGTGAAGGCAAAGCCTACGAGCAGTACTTC. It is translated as CASSEGKAYEQYF.

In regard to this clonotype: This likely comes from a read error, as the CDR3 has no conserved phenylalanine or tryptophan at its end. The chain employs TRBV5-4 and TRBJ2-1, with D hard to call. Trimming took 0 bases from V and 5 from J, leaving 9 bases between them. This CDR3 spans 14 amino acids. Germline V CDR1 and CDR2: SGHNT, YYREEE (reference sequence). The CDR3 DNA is TGTGCCAGCAGCTTGGAGGCGAGCCACAATGAGCAGTTCCTC. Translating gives CASSLEASHNEQFL.

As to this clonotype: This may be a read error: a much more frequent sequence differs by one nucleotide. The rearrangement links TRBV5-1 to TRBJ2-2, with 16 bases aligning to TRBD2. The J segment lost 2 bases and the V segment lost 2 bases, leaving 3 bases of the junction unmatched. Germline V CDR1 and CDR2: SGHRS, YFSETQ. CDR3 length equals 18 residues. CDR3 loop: CASSFGTSGRVNTGELFF. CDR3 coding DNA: TGCGCCAGCAGCTTTGGGACTAGCGGGAGGGTAAACACCGGGGAGCTGTTTTTT. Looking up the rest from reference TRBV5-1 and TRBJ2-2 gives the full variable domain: KAGVTQTPRYLIKTRGQQVTLSCSPISGHRSVSWYQQTPGQGLQFLFEYFSETQRNKGNFPGRFSGRQFSNSRSEMNVSTLELGDSALYLCASSFGTSGRVNTGELFFGEGSRLTVL.

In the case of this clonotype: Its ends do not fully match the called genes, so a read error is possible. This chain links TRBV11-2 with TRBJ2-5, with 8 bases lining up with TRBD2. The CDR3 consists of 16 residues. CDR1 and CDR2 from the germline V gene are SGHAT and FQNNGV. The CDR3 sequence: CANSLVPASGRETHYF. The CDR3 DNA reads TGTGCCAACAGCTTAGTCCCGGCTAGCGGGCGAGAGACCCATTACTTC. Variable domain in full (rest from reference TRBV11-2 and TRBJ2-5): EAGVAQSPRYKIIEKRQSVAFWCNPISGHATLYWYQQILGQGPKLLIQFQNNGVVDDSQLPKDRFSAERLKGVDSTLKIQPAKLEDSAVYLCANSLVPASGRETHYFGPGTRLLVL.

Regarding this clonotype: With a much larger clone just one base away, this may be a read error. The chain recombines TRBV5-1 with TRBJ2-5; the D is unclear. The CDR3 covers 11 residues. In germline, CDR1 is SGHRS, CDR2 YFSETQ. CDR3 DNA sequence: TGCGTCAGCAGCTCCGAAGAGACCCAGTACTTC. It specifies CVSSSEETQYF.

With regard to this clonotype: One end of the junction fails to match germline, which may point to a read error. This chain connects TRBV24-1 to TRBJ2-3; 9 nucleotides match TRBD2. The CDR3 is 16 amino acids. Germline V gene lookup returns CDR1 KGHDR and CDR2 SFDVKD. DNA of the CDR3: TGTGCCACCAGTGATCGACTAGCGGCAAACACAGATATGCAGTATTTT. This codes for CATSDRLAANTDMQYF.

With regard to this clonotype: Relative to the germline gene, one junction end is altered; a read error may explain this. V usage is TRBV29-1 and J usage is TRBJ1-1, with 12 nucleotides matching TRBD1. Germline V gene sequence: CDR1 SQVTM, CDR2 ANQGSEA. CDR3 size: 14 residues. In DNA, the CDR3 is TGCAGTGTTCCGAGCCCCGGGACAGGGGGCACAGCTCTCTTT. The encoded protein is CSVPSPGTGGTALF.

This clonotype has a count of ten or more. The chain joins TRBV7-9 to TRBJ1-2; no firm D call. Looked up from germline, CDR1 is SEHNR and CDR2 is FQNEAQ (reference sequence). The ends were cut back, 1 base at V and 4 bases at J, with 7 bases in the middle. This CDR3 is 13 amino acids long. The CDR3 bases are TGTGCCAGCAGCTTAGACAGCCTCTATGGCTACACCTTC. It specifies CASSLDSLYGYTF.

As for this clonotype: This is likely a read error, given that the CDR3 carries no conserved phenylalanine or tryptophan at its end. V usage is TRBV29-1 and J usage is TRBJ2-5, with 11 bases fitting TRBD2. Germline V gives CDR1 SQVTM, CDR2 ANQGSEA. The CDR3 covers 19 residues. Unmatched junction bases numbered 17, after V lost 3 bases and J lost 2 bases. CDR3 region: CSVEGRLAGGSRGQETQYL. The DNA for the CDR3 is TGCAGCGTTGAGGGGAGGCTAGCGGGAGGATCAAGGGGACAAGAGACCCAGTACTTA.

DNA of the CDR3: TGTGCCAGCAGTATAGGGCGGATCACCGGGGAGCTGTTTTTT. Residues: CASSIGRITGELFF. The rearrangement uses TRBV12-3 or TRBV12-4 and TRBJ2-2; D is ambiguous. With 5 bases removed from V and 4 bases from J, the gap between germline ends came to 11 bases. This CDR3 is 14 amino acids long.

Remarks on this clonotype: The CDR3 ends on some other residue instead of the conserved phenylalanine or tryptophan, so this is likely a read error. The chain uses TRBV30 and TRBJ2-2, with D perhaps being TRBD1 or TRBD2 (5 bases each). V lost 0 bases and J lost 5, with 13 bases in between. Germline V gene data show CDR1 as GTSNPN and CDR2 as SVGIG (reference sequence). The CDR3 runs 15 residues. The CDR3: CAWSVLGEGTGELFS. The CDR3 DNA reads TGTGCCTGGAGTGTTTTGGGAGAGGGGACCGGGGAGCTGTTTTCA.